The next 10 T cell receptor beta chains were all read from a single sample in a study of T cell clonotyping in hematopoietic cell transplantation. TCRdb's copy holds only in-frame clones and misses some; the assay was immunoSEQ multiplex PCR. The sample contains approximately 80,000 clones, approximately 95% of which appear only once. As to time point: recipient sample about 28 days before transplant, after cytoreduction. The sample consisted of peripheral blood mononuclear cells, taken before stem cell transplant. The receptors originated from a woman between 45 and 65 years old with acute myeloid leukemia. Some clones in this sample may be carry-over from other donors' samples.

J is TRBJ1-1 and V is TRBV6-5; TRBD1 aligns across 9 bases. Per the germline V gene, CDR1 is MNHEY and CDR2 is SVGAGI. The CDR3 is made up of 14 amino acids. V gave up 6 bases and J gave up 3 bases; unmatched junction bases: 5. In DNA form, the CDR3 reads TGTGCCAGCAGGCCGGGACAGGGTTACACTGAAGCTTTCTTT. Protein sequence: CASRPGQGYTEAFF.

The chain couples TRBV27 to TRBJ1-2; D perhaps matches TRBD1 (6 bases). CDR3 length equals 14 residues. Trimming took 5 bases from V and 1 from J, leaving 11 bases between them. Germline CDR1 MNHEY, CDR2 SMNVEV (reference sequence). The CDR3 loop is CASSTRDINYGYTF. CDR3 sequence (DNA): TGTGCCAGCAGTACCCGGGACATTAACTATGGCTACACCTTC.

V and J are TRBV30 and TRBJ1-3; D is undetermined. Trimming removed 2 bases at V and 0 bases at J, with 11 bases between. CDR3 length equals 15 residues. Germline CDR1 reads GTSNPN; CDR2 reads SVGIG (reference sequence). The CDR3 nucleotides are TGTGCCTGGAGTCAACATCTCATCTCTGGAAACACCATATATTTT. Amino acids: CAWSQHLISGNTIYF.

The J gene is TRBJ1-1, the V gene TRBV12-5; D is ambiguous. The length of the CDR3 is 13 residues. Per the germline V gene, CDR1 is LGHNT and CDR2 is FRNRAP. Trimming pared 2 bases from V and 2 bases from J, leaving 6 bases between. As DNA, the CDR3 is TGTGCTAGTGGTTTGATTGGTAACACTGAAGCTTTCTTT. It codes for CASGLIGNTEAFF.

CDR3 DNA sequence: TGCGCCAGCAGTATCAACATTGGCACCGGGGAGCTGTTTTTT. This encodes CASSINIGTGELFF. The V call is TRBV10-2, the J call TRBJ2-2; no definite D call. Per the germline V gene, CDR1 is WSHSY and CDR2 is SAAADI. The CDR3 has 14 amino acids. Trimming stripped 5 bases from V and 4 bases from J, with 11 bases between.

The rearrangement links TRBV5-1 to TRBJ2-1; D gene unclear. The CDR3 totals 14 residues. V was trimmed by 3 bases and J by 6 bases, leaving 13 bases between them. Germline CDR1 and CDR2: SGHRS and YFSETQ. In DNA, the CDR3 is TGCGCCAGCAGCTCATCCACCTACCCCAATGAGCAGTTCTTC. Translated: CASSSSTYPNEQFF.

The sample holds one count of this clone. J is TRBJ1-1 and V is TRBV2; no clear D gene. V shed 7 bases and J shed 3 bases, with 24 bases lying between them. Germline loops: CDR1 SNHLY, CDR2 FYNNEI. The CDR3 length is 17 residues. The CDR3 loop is CASTVRVLSTRYTEAFF. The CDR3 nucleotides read TGTGCCAGCACCGTACGGGTCCTCTCCACCCGATACACTGAAGCTTTCTTT.

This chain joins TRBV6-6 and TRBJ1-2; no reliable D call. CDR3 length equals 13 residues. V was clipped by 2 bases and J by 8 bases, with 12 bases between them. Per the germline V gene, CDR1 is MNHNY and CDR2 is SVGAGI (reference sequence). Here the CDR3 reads CASSYEGVKGYTF. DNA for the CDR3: TGTGCCAGCAGTTACGAGGGAGTTAAGGGCTACACCTTC.

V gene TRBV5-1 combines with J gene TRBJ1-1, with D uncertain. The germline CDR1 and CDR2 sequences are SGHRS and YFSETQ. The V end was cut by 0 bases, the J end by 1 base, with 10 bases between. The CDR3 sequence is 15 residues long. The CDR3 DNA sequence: TGCGCCAGCAGCTTGGCGGTTGGTAGGAACACTGAAGCTTTCTTT. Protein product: CASSLAVGRNTEAFF. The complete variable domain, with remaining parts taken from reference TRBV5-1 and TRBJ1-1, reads KAGVTQTPRYLIKTRGQQVTLSCSPISGHRSVSWYQQTPGQGLQFLFEYFSETQRNKGNFPGRFSGRQFSNSRSEMNVSTLELGDSALYLCASSLAVGRNTEAFFGQGTRLTVV.

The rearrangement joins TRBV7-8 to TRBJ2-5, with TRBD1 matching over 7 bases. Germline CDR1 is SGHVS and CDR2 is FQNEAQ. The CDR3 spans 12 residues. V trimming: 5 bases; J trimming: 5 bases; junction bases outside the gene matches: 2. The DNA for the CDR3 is TGTGCCAGCAGCACGGACAGGGAGACCCAGTACTTC. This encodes CASSTDRETQYF.